One T cell receptor beta chain is described in this entry. The target of this receptor is not known. No quality values exist for individual bases; no much larger clone is one base distant. The source of the sample is a study of blood T cells in healthy people across ages (dated by TCRdb to the mid-2010s). In the study overall: In model experiments, roughly one uniquely barcoded TCR beta cDNA molecule per two T cells was captured by template switching. Donors were grouped into four age groups: young (average approximately 15 years), middle-aged (roughly 38), aged (around 66) and long-lived (approximately 81). Age-related changes in TCR beta repertoire diversity were measured in the study by deep sequencing normalized with unique cDNA molecular identifiers. For two donors (one aged 18 to 29 and one aged 80 or older), the study analyzed two additional independent replicas of 1 million unique cDNA reads from the same blood draw. To avoid experimental bias, donors of different ages were randomly spread across the sequencing lanes.

The receptor library was made with 5' RACE. The second PCR ran for roughly 6 to 11 cycles and used a J-beta primer mix along with a sample-barcoded 5' primer. A template-switch 5' adaptor carrying 12 random nucleotides introduced a unique molecular identifier onto each TCR beta cDNA molecule. Each sample yielded at least 3 million CDR3-containing paired-end reads. First-strand cDNA was synthesized from all RNA with the Mint cDNA synthesis kit, primed by a TRBC-specific oligonucleotide. After uracil-DNA glycosylase treatment, a first 18-cycle PCR used universal primers M1SS and BC2_uni_R on all cDNA. In the paper's pipeline: Each sample was normalized by randomly selecting 1 million high-quality reads, each carrying a distinct molecular identifier. Instead of being binned into consensus sequences, reads that shared molecular identifiers were thrown out. MiTCR, with a Q25 quality threshold and the strictest error-elimination algorithm, was used for CDR3 identification, clonotype clustering and error correction. A nonparametric unseen species model with Euler transformation was used to estimate a lower bound on total TCR beta diversity. TCRdb passed the public sequencing reads through fastp at Q25 and MiXCR, retaining productive beta sequences. For every CDR3 protein sequence, its rows merge into one entry that carries the most common genes and DNA. The authors' filters were not applied to this entry. A total of fewer than 2 million distinct CDR3 sequences appear in this sample, roughly 43% of them only once. The ten top clones hold 23% of the sample.

The paper's findings and limits, for the study overall: The long-lived group showed more naive CD4+ T cells, fewer expanded clones and increased TCR diversity than the aged group, suggesting age selection. Observed TCR beta diversity correlated strongly with the percentage of naive T cells measured by flow cytometry. Observed TCR beta diversity per million T cells fell roughly linearly with age, and a significant reduction was already apparent by age approximately 41. Bulk unsorted PBMC profiling prevented conclusive comparison of naive and antigen-experienced compartments. Because donor CMV infection status was unknown, age-related changes in expanded clonotypes were potentially confounded. Estimates of total diversity from one million sequenced T cells were regarded as lower bounds and underestimates.

Trimming leaves V shorter by 4 bases and J shorter by 0 bases, with the junction holding 10 bases beyond the gene matches. The germline V gene specifies SGHDT as CDR1 and YYEEEE as CDR2. The CDR3, cysteine through phenylalanine, is 17 amino acids long. Only CDR3 DNA is held: 51 bases, read in frame from base 1. Systemically healthy Caucasian individuals from Russia, approximately 39 in total and aged roughly 6 to 100 years, were included as donors. Each donor gave about 9.7 milliliters of peripheral blood, drawn into EDTA-treated Vacutainer tubes. Ficoll-Paque density-gradient centrifugation was used to isolate PBMCs, with at least 6.5 million per sample. Trizol reagent was used to extract total RNA from the PBMCs, yielding at least 6 micrograms per sample. The percentages of naive CD45RAhigh/CD27high T cells were determined by flow cytometry on a PBMC aliquot from every donor.

The sequence links TRBV5-6 to TRBJ2-1; 7 central bases correspond to TRBD2. The sequenced sample was blood. The clonotype originates from a human donor in good health. In nucleotide form, the sequence is TGTGCCAGCAGCGGAGGGCCGGGGGGACGCTCCTACAATGAGCAGTTCTTC. This translates into CASSGGPGGRSYNEQFF.